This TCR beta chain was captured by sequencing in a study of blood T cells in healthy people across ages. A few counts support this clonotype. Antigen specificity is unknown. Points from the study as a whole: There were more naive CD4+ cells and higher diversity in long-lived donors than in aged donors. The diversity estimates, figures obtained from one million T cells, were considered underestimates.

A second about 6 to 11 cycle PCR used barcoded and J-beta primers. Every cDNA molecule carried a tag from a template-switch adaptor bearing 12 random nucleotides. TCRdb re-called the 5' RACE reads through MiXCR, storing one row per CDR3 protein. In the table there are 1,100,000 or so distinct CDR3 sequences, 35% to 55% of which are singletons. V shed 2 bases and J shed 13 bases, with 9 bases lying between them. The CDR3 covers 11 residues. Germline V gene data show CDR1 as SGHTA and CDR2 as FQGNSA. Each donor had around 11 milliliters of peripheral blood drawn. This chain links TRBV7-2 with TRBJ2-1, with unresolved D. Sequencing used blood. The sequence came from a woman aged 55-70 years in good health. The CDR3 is CASSLKTAQFF. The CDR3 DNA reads TGTGCCAGCAGCTTAAAGACTGCACAGTTCTTC.